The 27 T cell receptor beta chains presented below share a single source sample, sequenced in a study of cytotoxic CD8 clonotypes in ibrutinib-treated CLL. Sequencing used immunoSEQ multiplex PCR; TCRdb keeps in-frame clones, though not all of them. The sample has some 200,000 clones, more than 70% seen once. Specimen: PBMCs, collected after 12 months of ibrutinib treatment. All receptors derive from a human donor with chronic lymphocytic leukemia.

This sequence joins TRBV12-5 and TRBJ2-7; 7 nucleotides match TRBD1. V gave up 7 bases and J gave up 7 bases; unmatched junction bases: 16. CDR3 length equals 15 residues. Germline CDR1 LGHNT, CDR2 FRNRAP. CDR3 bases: TGTGCTAGTGCTGTAACGGGGACAGCCGAGGGGGAGCAGTACTTC. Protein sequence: CASAVTGTAEGEQYF. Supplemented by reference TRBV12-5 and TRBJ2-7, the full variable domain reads DARVTQTPRHKVTEMGQEVTMRCQPILGHNTVFWYRQTMMQGLELLAYFRNRAPLDDSGMPKDRFSAEMPDATLATLKIQPSEPRDSAVYFCASAVTGTAEGEQYFGPGTRLTVT.

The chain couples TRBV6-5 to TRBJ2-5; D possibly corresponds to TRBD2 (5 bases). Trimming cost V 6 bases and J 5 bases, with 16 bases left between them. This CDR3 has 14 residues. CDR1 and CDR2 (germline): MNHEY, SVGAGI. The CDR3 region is CASRPTRFRETQYF. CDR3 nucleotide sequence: TGTGCCAGCAGACCCACTAGGTTTCGCGAGACCCAGTACTTC.

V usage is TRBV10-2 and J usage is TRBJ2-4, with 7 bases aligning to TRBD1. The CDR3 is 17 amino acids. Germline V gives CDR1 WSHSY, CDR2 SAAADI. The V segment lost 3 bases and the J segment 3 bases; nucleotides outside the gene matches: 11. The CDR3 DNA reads TGCGCCAGCAGTGACGGGCCGGGGACAGCCGTCAAAAACATTCAGTACTTC. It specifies CASSDGPGTAVKNIQYF.

The CDR3 region has the DNA TGCGCCAGCAGCTTGGCCGATTTTGTGGGAGATTACGAGCAGTACTTC. Protein product: CASSLADFVGDYEQYF. The J gene is TRBJ2-7, the V gene TRBV5-1; a possible D gene is TRBD2 (5 bases). The CDR3 is 16 amino acids. The germline V gene has CDR1 SGHRS and CDR2 YFSETQ. Trimming removed 0 bases from V and 4 bases from J, with 17 bases in between. Full variable domain (outside the CDR3, taken from reference TRBV5-1 and TRBJ2-7): KAGVTQTPRYLIKTRGQQVTLSCSPISGHRSVSWYQQTPGQGLQFLFEYFSETQRNKGNFPGRFSGRQFSNSRSEMNVSTLELGDSALYLCASSLADFVGDYEQYFGPGTRLTVT.

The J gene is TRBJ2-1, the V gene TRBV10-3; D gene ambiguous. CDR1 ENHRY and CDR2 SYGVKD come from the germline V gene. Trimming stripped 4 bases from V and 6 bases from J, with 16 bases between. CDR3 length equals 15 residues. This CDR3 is CAISVGPRSGNEQFF. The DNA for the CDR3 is TGTGCCATCAGTGTAGGGCCGCGGTCCGGCAATGAGCAGTTCTTC.

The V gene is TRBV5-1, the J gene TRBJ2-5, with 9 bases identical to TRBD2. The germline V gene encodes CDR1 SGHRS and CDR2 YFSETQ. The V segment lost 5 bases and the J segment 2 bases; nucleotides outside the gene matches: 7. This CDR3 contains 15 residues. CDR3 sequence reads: CASRLNLAGQETQYF. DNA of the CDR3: TGCGCCAGCAGGCTGAACCTAGCGGGACAAGAGACCCAGTACTTC.

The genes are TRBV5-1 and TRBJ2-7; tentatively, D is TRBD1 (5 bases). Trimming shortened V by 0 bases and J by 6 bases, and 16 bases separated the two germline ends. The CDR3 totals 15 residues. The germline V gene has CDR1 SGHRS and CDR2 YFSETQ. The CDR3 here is CASSLEQARMREQYF. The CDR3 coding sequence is TGCGCCAGCAGCTTGGAACAGGCTAGGATGCGCGAGCAGTACTTC. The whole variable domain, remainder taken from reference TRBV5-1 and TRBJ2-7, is KAGVTQTPRYLIKTRGQQVTLSCSPISGHRSVSWYQQTPGQGLQFLFEYFSETQRNKGNFPGRFSGRQFSNSRSEMNVSTLELGDSALYLCASSLEQARMREQYFGPGTRLTVT.

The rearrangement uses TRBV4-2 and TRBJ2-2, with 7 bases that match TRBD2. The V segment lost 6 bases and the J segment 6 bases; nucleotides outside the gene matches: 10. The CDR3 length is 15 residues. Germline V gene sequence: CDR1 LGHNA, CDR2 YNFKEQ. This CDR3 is CASSPRGGSAGELFF. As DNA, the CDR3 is TGTGCCAGCAGTCCCCGAGGCGGGAGCGCCGGGGAGCTGTTTTTT.

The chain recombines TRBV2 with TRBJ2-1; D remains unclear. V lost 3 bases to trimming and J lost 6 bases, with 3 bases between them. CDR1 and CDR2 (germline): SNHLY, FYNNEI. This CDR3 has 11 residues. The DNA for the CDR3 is TGTGCCAGCAGTGAGATCAATGAGCAGTTCTTC. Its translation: CASSEINEQFF.

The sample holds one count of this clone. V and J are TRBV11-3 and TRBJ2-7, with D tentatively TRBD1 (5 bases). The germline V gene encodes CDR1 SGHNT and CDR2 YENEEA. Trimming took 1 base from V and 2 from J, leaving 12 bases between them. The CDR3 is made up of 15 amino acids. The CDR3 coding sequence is TGTGCCAGCAGCTTAGCAGGGTCAGGGCCCTACGAGCAGTACTTC. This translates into CASSLAGSGPYEQYF.

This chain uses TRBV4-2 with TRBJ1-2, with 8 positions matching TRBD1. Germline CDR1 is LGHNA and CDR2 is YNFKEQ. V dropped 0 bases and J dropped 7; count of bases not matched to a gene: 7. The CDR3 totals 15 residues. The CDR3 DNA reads TGTGCCAGCAGCCAAGATTCGGCAGGGGGCATTGGCTACACCTTC. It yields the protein CASSQDSAGGIGYTF.

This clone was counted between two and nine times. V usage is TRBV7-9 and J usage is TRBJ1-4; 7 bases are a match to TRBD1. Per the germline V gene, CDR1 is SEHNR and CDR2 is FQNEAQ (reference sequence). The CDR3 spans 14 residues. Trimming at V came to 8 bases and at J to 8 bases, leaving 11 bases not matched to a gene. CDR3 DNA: TGTGCCAGCGCTAAGGGACAGTTTGGGGAAAAACTGTTTTTT. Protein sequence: CASAKGQFGEKLFF.

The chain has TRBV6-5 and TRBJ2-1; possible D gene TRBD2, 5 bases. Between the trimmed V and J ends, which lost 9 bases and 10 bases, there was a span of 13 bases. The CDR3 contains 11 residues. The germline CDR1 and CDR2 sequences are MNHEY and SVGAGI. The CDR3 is CASSQSGEQFF. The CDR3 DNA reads TGTGCCAGTTCCCAATCGGGGGAGCAGTTCTTC.

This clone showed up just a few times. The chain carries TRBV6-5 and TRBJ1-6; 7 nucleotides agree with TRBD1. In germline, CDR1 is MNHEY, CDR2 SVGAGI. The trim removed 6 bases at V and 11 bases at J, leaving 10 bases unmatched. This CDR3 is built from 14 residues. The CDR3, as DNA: TGTGCCAGCAGCCTACAGGGGAGTGAAACACCCCTCCACTTT. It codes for CASSLQGSETPLHF.

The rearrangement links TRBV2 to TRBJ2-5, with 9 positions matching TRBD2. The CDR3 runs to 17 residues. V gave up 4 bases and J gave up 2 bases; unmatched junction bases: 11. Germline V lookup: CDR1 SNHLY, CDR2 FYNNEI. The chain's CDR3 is CASSAFVIAGAQETQYF. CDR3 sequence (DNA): TGTGCCAGCAGTGCATTCGTTATAGCGGGAGCACAAGAGACCCAGTACTTC.

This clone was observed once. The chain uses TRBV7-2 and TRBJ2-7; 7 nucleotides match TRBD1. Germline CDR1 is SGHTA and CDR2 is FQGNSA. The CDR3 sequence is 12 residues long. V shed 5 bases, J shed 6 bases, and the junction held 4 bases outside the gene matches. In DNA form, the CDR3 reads TGTGCCAGCAGCCCGACAGGGATCGAGCAGTACTTC. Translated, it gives CASSPTGIEQYF.

The CDR3, as DNA: TGTGCCAGCAGCCCTAACTTTGAAGCTTTCTTT. This translates into CASSPNFEAFF. The gene calls are TRBV7-9 and TRBJ1-1; D not certain. This CDR3 has 11 amino acids. Germline V CDR1 and CDR2: SEHNR, FQNEAQ (reference sequence). Trimming stripped 5 bases from V and 7 bases from J, with 8 bases between.

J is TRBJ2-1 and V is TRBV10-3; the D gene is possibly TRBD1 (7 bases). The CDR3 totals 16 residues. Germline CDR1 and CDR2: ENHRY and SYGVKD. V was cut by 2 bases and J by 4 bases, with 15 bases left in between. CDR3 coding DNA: TGTGCCATCAGTGAGGTAGCAGGGGGAGGATACAATGAGCAGTTCTTC. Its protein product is CAISEVAGGGYNEQFF.

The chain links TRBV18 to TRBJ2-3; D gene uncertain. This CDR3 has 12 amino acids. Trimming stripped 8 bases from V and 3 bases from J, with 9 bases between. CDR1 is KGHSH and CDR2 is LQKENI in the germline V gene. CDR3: CASTQETDTQYF. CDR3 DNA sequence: TGTGCCAGCACCCAGGAGACAGATACGCAGTATTTT.

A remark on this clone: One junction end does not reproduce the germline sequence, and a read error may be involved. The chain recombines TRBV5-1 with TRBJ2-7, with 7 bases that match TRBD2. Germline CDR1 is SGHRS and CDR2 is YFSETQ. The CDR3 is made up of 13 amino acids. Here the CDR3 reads CASRPTAGVGEDF. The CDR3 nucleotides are TGCGCCAGCAGGCCGACGGCGGGGGTCGGGGAGGACTTC.

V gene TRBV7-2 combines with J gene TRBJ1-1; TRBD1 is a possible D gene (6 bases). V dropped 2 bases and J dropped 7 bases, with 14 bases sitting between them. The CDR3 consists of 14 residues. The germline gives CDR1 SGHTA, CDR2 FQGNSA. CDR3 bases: TGTGCCAGCAGCTTACAGGACGGAGGGGGTGAAGCTTTCTTT. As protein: CASSLQDGGGEAFF.

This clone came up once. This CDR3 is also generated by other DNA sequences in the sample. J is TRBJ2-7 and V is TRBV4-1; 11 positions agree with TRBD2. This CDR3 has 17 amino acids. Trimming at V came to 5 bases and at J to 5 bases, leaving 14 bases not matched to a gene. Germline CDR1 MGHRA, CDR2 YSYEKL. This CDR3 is CASSGGLAGGGVDEQYF. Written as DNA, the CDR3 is TGCGCCAGCAGCGGGGGCCTAGCGGGGGGAGGTGTTGACGAGCAGTACTTC.

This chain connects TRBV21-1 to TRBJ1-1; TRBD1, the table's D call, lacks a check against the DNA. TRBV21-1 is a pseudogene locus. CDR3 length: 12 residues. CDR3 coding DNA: TGTGCCAGCAGCCTTACACACACTGAAGCTTTCTTT. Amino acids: CASSLTHTEAFF.

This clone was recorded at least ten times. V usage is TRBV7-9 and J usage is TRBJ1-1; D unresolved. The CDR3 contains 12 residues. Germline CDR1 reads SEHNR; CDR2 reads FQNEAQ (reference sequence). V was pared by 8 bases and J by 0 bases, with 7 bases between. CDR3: CASGRMNTEAFF. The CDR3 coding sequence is TGTGCCAGCGGAAGAATGAACACTGAAGCTTTCTTT. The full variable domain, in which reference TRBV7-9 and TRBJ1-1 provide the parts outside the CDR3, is DTGVSQNPRHKITKRGQNVTFRCDPISEHNRLYWYRQTLGQGPEFLTYFQNEAQLEKSRLLSDRFSAERPKGSFSTLEIQRTEQGDSAMYLCASGRMNTEAFFGQGTRLTVV.

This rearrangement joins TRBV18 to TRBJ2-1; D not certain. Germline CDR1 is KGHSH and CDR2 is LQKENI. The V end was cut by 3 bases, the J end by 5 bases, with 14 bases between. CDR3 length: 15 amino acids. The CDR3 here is CASSPANTRDNEQFF. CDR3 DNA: TGTGCCAGCTCACCCGCGAATACACGGGACAATGAGCAGTTCTTC.

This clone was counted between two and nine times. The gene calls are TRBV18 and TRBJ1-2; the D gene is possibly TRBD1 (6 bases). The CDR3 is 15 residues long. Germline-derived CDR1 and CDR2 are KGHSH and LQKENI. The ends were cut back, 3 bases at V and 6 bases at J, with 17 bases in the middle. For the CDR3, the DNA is TGTGCCAGCTCACCGGACAGAGCCGGGAAGAATGGCTACACCTTC. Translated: CASSPDRAGKNGYTF.

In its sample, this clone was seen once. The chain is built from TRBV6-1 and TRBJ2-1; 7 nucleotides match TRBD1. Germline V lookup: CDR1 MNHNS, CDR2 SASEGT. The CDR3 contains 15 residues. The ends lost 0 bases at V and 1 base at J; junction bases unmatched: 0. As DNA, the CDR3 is TGTGCCAGCAGTGAAGCGACAGGGTCCTACAATGAGCAGTTCTTC. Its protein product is CASSEATGSYNEQFF.